This T cell receptor beta chain was identified in a study of control samples from healthy donors and cancer patients. Data came from immunoSEQ multiplex PCR; TCRdb stores just in-frame clones and leaves some out. Among over 150,000 clones listed, over 85% were seen once. Sequenced material: blood. The receptor's source is a man between 35 and 55 years old in good health.

This chain's CDR3 is CASSSTQGDGYTF. In nucleotides, the CDR3 is TGTGCCAGCAGCTCTACGCAGGGGGATGGCTACACCTTC. The V call is TRBV9, the J call TRBJ1-2; 7 bases agree with TRBD1. The CDR3 has 13 residues. V lost 4 bases, J lost 6 bases, and 6 bases stayed unmatched. Germline V gene sequence: CDR1 SGDLS, CDR2 YYNGEE.